This passage covers 16 T cell receptor beta chains from one sample sequenced in a study of early T cells in non-severe SARS-CoV-2 infection. TCRdb analysed the 5' RACE reads with MiXCR anew, one entry per CDR3 protein. There are tens of thousands of distinct CDR3 sequences in the sample; 10% occur only once, and over 8.5% lies in the top ten. Specimen: whole blood. These receptors were obtained from an adult who was a healthcare worker with PCR-confirmed SARS-CoV-2 infection or an uninfected control (not recorded which).

This clonotype occurred many times. This chain's CDR3 is CASSGQPNTEAFF. CDR3 nucleotides: TGCGCCAGCAGCGGACAGCCGAACACTGAAGCTTTCTTT. The chain carries TRBV5-1 and TRBJ1-1; possibly TRBD1 for D (6 bases). The CDR3 has 13 amino acids. The germline V gene encodes CDR1 SGHRS and CDR2 YFSETQ. With 4 bases removed from V and 1 base from J, the gap between germline ends came to 8 bases.

A few counts support this clonotype. The chain employs TRBV7-8 and TRBJ1-1; D not resolved. Per the germline V gene, CDR1 is SGHVS and CDR2 is FQNEAQ. The CDR3 is 11 amino acids. V lost 5 bases to trimming and J lost 5 bases, with 6 bases between them. As DNA, the CDR3 is TGTGCCAGCAGCCCGGATACTGAAGCTTTCTTT. Amino acid sequence: CASSPDTEAFF. Drawing the rest from reference TRBV7-8 and TRBJ1-1, the complete variable domain is GAGVSQSPRYKVAKRGQDVALRCDPISGHVSLFWYQQALGQGPEFLTYFQNEAQLDKSGLPSDRFFAERPEGSVSTLKIQRTQQEDSAVYLCASSPDTEAFFGQGTRLTVV.

This clonotype was recorded many times. The chain uses TRBV20-1 and TRBJ2-7; weak D call: TRBD1 (5 bases). Trimming removed 2 bases at V and 3 bases at J, with 11 bases between. Germline V gene sequence: CDR1 DFQATT, CDR2 SNEGSKA (reference sequence). This CDR3 contains 13 residues. As DNA, the CDR3 is TGCAGTGCTAGACCCCAGGGTCGCTACGAGCAGTACTTC. It specifies CSARPQGRYEQYF.

As for this clonotype: A much bigger clone sits one base away, suggesting this may be a read error. The chain combines TRBV7-2 with TRBJ2-6; D ambiguous. The CDR3 covers 17 residues. Germline CDR1 is SGHTA and CDR2 is FQGNSA. V gave up 3 bases and J gave up 0 bases, with 12 bases separating them. The CDR3 is CTSSLVLYSSGANVLTF. As DNA, the CDR3 is TGTACCAGCAGCTTGGTCCTTTATTCCTCTGGGGCCAACGTCCTGACTTTC.

This clonotype was recorded at least ten times. The chain has TRBV29-1 and TRBJ2-1; a possible D gene is TRBD1 (5 bases). The V and J ends lost 6 bases and 8 bases respectively, with 20 bases between them. Germline lookup yields CDR1 SQVTM and CDR2 ANQGSEA. The CDR3 covers 14 residues. The chain's CDR3 is CSVQAWQGKDEQFF. CDR3 in DNA: TGCAGCGTCCAAGCGTGGCAGGGCAAAGATGAGCAGTTCTTC.

This clonotype came up many times. The V call is TRBV20-1, the J call TRBJ2-7, with 7 bases that match TRBD2. The CDR3 is 14 residues long. CDR1 is DFQATT and CDR2 is SNEGSKA in the germline V gene (reference sequence). Germline trimming cut 4 bases from V and 6 bases from J; bases unmatched to any gene: 12. The CDR3 here is CSAKSWEGDREQYF. The CDR3 nucleotides read TGCAGTGCTAAATCGTGGGAGGGAGACCGCGAGCAGTACTTC.

This clonotype was detected a few times. The chain combines TRBV2 with TRBJ2-7, with 9 bases lining up with TRBD2. J was trimmed by 4 bases and V by 1 base; bases with no gene match: 5. There are 15 residues in the CDR3. Per germline, CDR1 SNHLY and CDR2 FYNNEI. CDR3 sequence: CASSEDSGRFYEQYF. DNA of the CDR3: TGTGCCAGCAGTGAAGATAGCGGGAGATTTTACGAGCAGTACTTC.

This clonotype appeared many times. V usage is TRBV20-1 and J usage is TRBJ2-3, with TRBD1 matching 7 bases. CDR1 and CDR2 from the germline V gene are DFQATT and SNEGSKA (reference sequence). The CDR3 sequence is 14 residues long. The V segment lost 2 bases and the J segment 2 bases; nucleotides outside the gene matches: 4. The CDR3 bases are TGCAGTGCTAGAATAAGGGGGCTCACAGATACGCAGTATTTT. This encodes CSARIRGLTDTQYF.

This clonotype was recorded a few times. The rearrangement joins TRBV30 to TRBJ2-7, with TRBD2 matching 8 bases. The germline V gene encodes CDR1 GTSNPN and CDR2 SVGIG (reference sequence). The CDR3 is 14 residues long. The J segment lost 3 bases and the V segment lost 0 bases, leaving 4 bases of the junction unmatched. In DNA form, the CDR3 reads TGTGCCTGGAGTGTACCGGGACTAGTCTACGAGCAGTACTTC. It yields the protein CAWSVPGLVYEQYF.

This chain joins TRBV4-2 and TRBJ2-2, with 10 nucleotides matching TRBD2. CDR1 is LGHNA, CDR2 YNFKEQ, per germline. V was clipped by 3 bases and J by 4 bases; unmatched bases: 8. The CDR3 consists of 17 residues. CDR3 bases: TGTGCCAGCAGCCAGGGTCTAGCGGGAGAGGCCACCGGGGAGCTGTTTTTT. Protein product: CASSQGLAGEATGELFF.

Many counts were recorded for this clonotype. The chain combines TRBV7-6 with TRBJ2-2; maybe TRBD2 (5 bases). This CDR3 region has 12 residues. Germline-derived CDR1 and CDR2 are SGHVS and FNYEAQ. V was pared by 7 bases and J by 6 bases, with 9 bases between. CDR3 residues: CASTGIPGELFF. The CDR3 DNA reads TGTGCCAGCACGGGGATCCCCGGGGAGCTGTTTTTT.

The chain has TRBV9 and TRBJ2-2, with 9 bases matching TRBD2. This CDR3 has 17 amino acids. The J segment lost 4 bases and the V segment lost 3 bases, leaving 10 bases of the junction unmatched. Germline CDR1 reads SGDLS; CDR2 reads YYNGEE. DNA for the CDR3: TGTGCCAGCAGCGCCCAAGATCGAGCGGGAGGCACCGGGGAGCTGTTTTTT. It yields the protein CASSAQDRAGGTGELFF.

The chain has TRBV2 and TRBJ1-2; a possible D gene is TRBD1 (6 bases). Trimming removed 9 bases from V and 5 bases from J, with 19 bases in between. The germline CDR1 and CDR2 sequences are SNHLY and FYNNEI. CDR3 size: 14 residues. The CDR3 spells CAREQGSGVYGYTF. CDR3 DNA: TGTGCCAGAGAACAGGGTAGTGGGGTTTATGGCTACACCTTC. The entire variable domain, with the rest obtained from reference TRBV2 and TRBJ1-2, is as follows: EPEVTQTPSHQVTQMGQEVILRCVPISNHLYFYWYRQILGQKVEFLVSFYNNEISEKSEIFDDQFSVERPDGSNFTLKIRSTKLEDSAMYFCAREQGSGVYGYTFGSGTRLTVV.

The gene calls are TRBV7-3 and TRBJ1-1; D is unclear. The ends were cut back, 4 bases at V and 10 bases at J, with 16 bases in the middle. The CDR3 has 13 residues. Per germline, CDR1 SGHTA and CDR2 FQGTGA. The CDR3 nucleotides read TGTGCCAGCAGCTCTGCCGGCGGATTAGGAGCTTTCTTT. Encoded protein: CASSSAGGLGAFF.

In its sample, this clonotype ranks as medium-sized. The chain couples TRBV3-1 to TRBJ2-1, with 9 bases fitting TRBD1. The length of the CDR3 is 17 residues. Germline lookup yields CDR1 LGHDT and CDR2 YNNKEL (reference sequence). Germline trimming cut 3 bases from V and 5 bases from J; bases unmatched to any gene: 11. DNA for the CDR3: TGTGCCAGCAGCCAGGAGACAGGGGGGACTGTAGACAATGAGCAGTTCTTC. Protein: CASSQETGGTVDNEQFF.

The chain uses TRBV11-2 and TRBJ2-7; 9 bases agree with TRBD2. The CDR3 consists of 13 residues. V lost 7 bases to trimming and J lost 5 bases; unmatched junction nucleotides: 6. Germline V gene sequence: CDR1 SGHAT, CDR2 FQNNGV. DNA of the CDR3: TGTGCCAGCAAATCTCTAGCGGGACACGAGCAGTACTTC. Translation: CASKSLAGHEQYF.